This T cell receptor (beta chain) was observed in a study of blood T cell repertoires in COVID-19. CDR3 length: 14 amino acids. Germline assignment: CDR1 MGHRA and CDR2 YSYEKL. The V end was cut by 3 bases, the J end by 4 bases, with 12 bases between. Sequenced by immunoSEQ multiplex PCR; TCRdb stores in-frame clones only, minus some. The sample has approximately 30,000 clones, 80% to 90% seen once; the top ten hold roughly 28%. The source of this sequence is a human donor in a cohort sampled during active COVID-19. V and J are TRBV4-1 and TRBJ1-2, with D uncertain. The material sequenced was peripheral blood. The DNA of the CDR3 is TGCGCCAGCAGCCAGGCACGGCCGGGCTATGGCTACACCTTC. It codes for CASSQARPGYGYTF.